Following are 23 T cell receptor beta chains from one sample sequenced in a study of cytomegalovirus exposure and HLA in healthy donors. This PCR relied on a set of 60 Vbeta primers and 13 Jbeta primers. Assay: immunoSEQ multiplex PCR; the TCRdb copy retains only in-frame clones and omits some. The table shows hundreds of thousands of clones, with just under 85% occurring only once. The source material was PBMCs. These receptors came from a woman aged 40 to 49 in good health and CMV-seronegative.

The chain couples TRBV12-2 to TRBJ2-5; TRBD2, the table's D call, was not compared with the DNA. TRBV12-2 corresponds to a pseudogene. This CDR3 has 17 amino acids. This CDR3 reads CASRLAYRGVAEETQYF. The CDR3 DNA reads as TGTGCAAGTCGCTTAGCGTATCGGGGGGTCGCCGAAGAGACCCAGTACTTC.

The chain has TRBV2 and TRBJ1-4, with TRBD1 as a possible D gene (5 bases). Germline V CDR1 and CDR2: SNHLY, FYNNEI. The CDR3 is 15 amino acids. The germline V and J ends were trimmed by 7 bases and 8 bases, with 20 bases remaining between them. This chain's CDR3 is CASTKDGAYEEKLFF. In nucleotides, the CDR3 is TGTGCCAGCACTAAGGATGGGGCTTATGAAGAAAAACTGTTTTTT.

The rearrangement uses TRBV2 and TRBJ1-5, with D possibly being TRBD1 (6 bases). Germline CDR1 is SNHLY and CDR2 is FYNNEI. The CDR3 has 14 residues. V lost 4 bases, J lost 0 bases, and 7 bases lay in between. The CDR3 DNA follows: TGTGCCAGCAGTGTAGGGGGTAGCAATCAGCCCCAGCATTTT. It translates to CASSVGGSNQPQHF.

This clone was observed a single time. CDR3 DNA: TGTGCCAGTAGTATCCCGCAGGGCACCAAAAACATTCAGTACTTC. Residues: CASSIPQGTKNIQYF. This rearrangement joins TRBV19 to TRBJ2-4; perhaps TRBD1 as D (5 bases). V shed 3 bases and J shed 2 bases, with 11 bases lying between them. CDR1 is LNHDA and CDR2 is SQIVND in the germline V gene (reference sequence). The CDR3 length is 15 residues.

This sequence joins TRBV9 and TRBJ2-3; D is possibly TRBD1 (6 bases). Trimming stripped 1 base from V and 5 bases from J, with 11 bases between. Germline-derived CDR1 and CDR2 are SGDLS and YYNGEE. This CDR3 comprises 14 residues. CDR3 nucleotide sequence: TGTGCCAGCAGCGTAACCCGGGACATAGATACGCAGTATTTT. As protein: CASSVTRDIDTQYF.

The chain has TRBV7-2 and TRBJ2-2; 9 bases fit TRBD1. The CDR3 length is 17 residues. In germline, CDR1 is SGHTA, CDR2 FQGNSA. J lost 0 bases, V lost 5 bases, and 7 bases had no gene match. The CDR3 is CASSRNTGGANTGELFF. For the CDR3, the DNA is TGTGCCAGCAGCCGTAATACAGGGGGCGCGAACACCGGGGAGCTGTTTTTT.

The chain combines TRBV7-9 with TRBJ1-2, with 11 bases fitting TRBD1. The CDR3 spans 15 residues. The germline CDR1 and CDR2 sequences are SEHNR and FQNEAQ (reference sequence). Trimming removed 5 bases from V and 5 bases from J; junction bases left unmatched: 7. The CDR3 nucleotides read TGTGCCAGCAGCGTCGGACAGGGGGCATCGTATGGCTACACCTTC. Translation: CASSVGQGASYGYTF.

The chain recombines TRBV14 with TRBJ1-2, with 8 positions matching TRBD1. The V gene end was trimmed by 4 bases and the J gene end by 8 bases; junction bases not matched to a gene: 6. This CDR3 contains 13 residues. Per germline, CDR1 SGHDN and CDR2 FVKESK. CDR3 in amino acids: CASSRTGGWGYTF. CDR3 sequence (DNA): TGTGCCAGCAGCCGAACAGGGGGATGGGGCTACACCTTC.

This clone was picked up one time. The CDR3 reads CASSPYPDRGGNTIYF. The CDR3 nucleotides are TGTGCCAGCAGCCCATACCCCGACAGGGGTGGAAACACCATATATTTT. The rearrangement links TRBV4-2 to TRBJ1-3; TRBD1 matches at 8 bases. From germline, CDR1 is LGHNA and CDR2 YNFKEQ. This CDR3 has 16 residues. Unmatched junction bases numbered 8, after V lost 4 bases and J lost 3 bases.

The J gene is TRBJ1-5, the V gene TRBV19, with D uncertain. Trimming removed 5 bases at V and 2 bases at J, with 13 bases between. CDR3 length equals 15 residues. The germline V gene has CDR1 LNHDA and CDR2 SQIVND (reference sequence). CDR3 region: CASSPRGVGNQPQHF. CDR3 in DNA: TGTGCCAGTAGTCCCCGGGGTGTTGGCAATCAGCCCCAGCATTTT.

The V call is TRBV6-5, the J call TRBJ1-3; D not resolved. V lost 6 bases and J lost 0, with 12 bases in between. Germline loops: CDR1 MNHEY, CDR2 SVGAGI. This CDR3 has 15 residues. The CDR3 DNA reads TGTGCCAGCAGGCAGACCGGGAGCTCTGGAAACACCATATATTTT. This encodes CASRQTGSSGNTIYF.

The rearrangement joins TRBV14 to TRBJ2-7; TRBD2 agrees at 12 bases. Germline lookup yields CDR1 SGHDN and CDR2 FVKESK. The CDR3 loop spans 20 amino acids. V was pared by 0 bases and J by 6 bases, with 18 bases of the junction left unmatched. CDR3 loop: CASSQEMELAGGLPHVEQYF. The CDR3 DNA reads TGTGCCAGCAGCCAAGAGATGGAACTAGCGGGGGGTCTCCCACACGTCGAGCAGTACTTC.

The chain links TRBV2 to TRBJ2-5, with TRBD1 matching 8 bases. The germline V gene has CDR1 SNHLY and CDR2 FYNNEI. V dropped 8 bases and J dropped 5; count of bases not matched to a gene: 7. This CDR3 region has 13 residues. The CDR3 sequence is CASDTQGEETQYF. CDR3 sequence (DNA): TGTGCCAGCGATACACAGGGGGAGGAGACCCAGTACTTC.

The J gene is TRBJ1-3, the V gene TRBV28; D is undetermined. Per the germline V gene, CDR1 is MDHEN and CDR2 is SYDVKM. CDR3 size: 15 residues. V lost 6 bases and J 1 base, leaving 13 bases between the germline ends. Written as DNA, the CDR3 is TGTGCCAGCAGGACTCCCTTTGAATCTGGAAACACCATATATTTT. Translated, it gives CASRTPFESGNTIYF.

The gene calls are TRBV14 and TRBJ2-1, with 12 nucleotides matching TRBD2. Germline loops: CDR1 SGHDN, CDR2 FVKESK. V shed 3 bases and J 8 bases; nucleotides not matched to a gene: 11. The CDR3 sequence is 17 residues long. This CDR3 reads CASSQFRASGGADEQFF. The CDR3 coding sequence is TGTGCCAGCAGCCAGTTTCGGGCTAGCGGGGGGGCTGATGAGCAGTTCTTC.

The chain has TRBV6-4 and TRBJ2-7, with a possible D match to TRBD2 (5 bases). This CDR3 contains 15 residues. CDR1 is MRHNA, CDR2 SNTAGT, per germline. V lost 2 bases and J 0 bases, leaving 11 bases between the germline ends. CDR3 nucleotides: TGTGCCAGCAGTGACCTGCGGGCGGACTCCTACGAGCAGTACTTC. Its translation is CASSDLRADSYEQYF.

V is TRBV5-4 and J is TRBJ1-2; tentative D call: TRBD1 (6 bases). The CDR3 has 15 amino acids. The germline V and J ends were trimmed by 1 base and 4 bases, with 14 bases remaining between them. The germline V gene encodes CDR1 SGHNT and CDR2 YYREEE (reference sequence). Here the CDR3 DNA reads TGTGCCAGCAGCTTGTATGGACAGACACTCTATGGCTACACCTTC. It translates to CASSLYGQTLYGYTF.

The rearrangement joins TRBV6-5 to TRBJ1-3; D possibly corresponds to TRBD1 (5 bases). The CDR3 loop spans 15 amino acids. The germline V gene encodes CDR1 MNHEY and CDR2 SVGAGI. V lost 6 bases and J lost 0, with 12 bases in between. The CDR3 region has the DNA TGTGCCAGCAGCCCCGGGGACTTCTCTGGAAACACCATATATTTT. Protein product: CASSPGDFSGNTIYF.

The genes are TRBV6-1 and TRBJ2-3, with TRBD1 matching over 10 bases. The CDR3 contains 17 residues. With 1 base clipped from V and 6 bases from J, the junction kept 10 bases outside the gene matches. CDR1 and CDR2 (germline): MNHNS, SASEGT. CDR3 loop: CASSEEEDRGFDDTQYF. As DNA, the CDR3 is TGTGCCAGCAGTGAAGAGGAGGACAGGGGGTTTGATGATACGCAGTATTTT.

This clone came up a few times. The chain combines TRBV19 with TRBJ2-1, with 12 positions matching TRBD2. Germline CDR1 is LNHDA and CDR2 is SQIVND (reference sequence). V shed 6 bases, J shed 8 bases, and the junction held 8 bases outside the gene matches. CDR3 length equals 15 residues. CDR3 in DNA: TGTGCCAGTAGGGTAGGACTAGCGGGGAATCATGAGCAGTTCTTC. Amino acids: CASRVGLAGNHEQFF.

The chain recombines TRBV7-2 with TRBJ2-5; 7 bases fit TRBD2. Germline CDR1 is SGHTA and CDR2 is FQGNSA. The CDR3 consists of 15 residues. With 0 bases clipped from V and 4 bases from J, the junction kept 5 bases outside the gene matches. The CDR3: CASSLARGRGETQYF. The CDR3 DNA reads TGTGCCAGCAGCTTAGCACGGGGGAGGGGAGAGACCCAGTACTTC.

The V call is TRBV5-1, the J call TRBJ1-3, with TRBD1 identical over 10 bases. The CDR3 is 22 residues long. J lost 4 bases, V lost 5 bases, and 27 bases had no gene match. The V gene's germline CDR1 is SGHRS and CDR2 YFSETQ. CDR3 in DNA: TGCGCCAGCAGATCCGGGACAGGGGCCGAAGAGACCCCGGGCCGGATCGGAAACACCATATATTTT. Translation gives CASRSGTGAEETPGRIGNTIYF.

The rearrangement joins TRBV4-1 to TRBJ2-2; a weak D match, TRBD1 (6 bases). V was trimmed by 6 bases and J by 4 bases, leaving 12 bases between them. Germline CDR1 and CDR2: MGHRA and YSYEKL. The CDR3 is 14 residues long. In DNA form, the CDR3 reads TGCGCCAGCAGTGGACAGAGATTCACCGGGGAGCTGTTTTTT. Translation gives CASSGQRFTGELFF.